This T cell receptor (beta chain) derives from a study of T cells in Graves' hyperthyroidism and ophthalmopathy. Trimming took off 2 bases at V and 5 bases at J, with 13 bases between the two ends. Germline-derived CDR1 and CDR2 are SEHNR and FQNEAQ (reference sequence). The CDR3 runs to 14 residues. RNA transcripts were the template for amplifying TCR beta CDR3 regions. In the first-round RT-PCR of the TCR CDR3, the HTBI primer set was used. TCRdb re-called the multiplex PCR reads through MiXCR, storing one row per CDR3 protein. The sample shows some 350,000 distinct CDR3 sequences, roughly 15% of them seen only once. Study-wide findings and caveats: Progression to ophthalmopathy was predicted a median of 6.5 months early.

This clonotype was observed at least ten times. Its antigen is as yet unknown. The chain uses TRBV7-9 and TRBJ2-7, with a weak D call TRBD2 (5 bases). This receptor was obtained from an older woman with Graves' ophthalmopathy. Sequencing was performed on blood. CDR3 DNA: TGTGCCAGCAGCTTAACCGGGGAGTCCCACGAGCAGTACTTC. This encodes CASSLTGESHEQYF.